The entry below describes one TCR beta chain. The antigen remains unidentified. Vbeta (60) and Jbeta (13) primers were used in the PCR. In the original analysis: Later, 65 million to 85 million unique TCR beta chains were counted in an analysis, and some 11 million of them were shared. TCRdb keeps only in-frame clones here, not all; method: immunoSEQ multiplex PCR. D and trimming were read from the DNA, whereas the V and J calls and clone size are those reported in that table. This table has around 130,000 clones, 80% to 85% appearing once. The germline V gene encodes CDR1 LNHDA and CDR2 SQIVND (reference sequence). CDR3 length: 14 amino acids. Trimming removed 4 bases at V and 4 bases at J, with 12 bases between. The data belong to a study of cytomegalovirus exposure and HLA in healthy donors. The study's findings and limits: Per a prior analysis, the majority of TCR beta V segments were productive roughly 87% or roughly 30% of the time. Most TCR sequences were uncommon, yet certain public TCRs appeared in many donors. The classifier, whose performance was assessed in both the original and validation cohorts, reportedly diagnosed cytomegalovirus status with high specificity and sensitivity.

This receptor was taken from a female donor in good health and CMV-seronegative. The sequenced material came from PBMCs. The chain employs TRBV19 and TRBJ2-3; tentative D call: TRBD2 (5 bases). The CDR3 bases are TGTGCCAGTAGTAATGAGGGTAGGGCAGATACGCAGTATTTT. Encoded protein: CASSNEGRADTQYF. Looking up the rest from reference TRBV19 and TRBJ2-3 gives the full variable domain: DGGITQSPKYLFRKEGQNVTLSCEQNLNHDAMYWYRQDPGQGLRLIYYSQIVNDFQKGDIAEGYSVSREKKESFPLTVTSAQKNPTAFYLCASSNEGRADTQYFGPGTRLTVL.